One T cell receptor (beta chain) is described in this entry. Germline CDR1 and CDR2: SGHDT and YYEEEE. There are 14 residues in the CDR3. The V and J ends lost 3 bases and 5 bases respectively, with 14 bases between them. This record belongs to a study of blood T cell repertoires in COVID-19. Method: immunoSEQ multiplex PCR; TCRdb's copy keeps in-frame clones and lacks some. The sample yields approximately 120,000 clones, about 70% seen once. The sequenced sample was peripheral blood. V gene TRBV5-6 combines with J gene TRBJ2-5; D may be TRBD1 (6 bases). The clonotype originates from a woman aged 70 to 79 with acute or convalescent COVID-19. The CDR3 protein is CASSSLQGSETQYF. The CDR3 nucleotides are TGTGCCAGCAGCTCGCTACAGGGTTCCGAGACCCAGTACTTC.